These 12 T cell receptor beta chains originate from one sample sequenced in a study of cytomegalovirus exposure and HLA in healthy donors. The study ran its PCR with 60 Vbeta and 13 Jbeta primers. Produced via immunoSEQ multiplex PCR; TCRdb's table is partial and in-frame only. The data hold roughly 150,000 clones, with around 75% observed a single time. Material: PBMCs. These receptors all stem from a woman younger than 35 in good health and CMV-seronegative.

This clone was detected a few times. The chain is built from TRBV7-9 and TRBJ1-3; D is undetermined. Germline CDR1 and CDR2: SEHNR and FQNEAQ (reference sequence). Trimming pared 2 bases from V and 0 bases from J, leaving 11 bases between. The CDR3 covers 16 residues. The CDR3 nucleotides are TGTGCCAGCAGCTTAAGGTCAACAGTCTCTGGAAACACCATATATTTT. This codes for CASSLRSTVSGNTIYF.

The V and J genes are TRBV18 and TRBJ1-3; 11 nucleotides align to TRBD1. The CDR3 loop spans 16 amino acids. Germline V gene data show CDR1 as KGHSH and CDR2 as LQKENI. V dropped 3 bases and J dropped 2; count of bases not matched to a gene: 3. The CDR3 DNA follows: TGTGCCAGCTCACCGGGACAGGGGGATGCTGGAAACACCATATATTTT. Amino acids: CASSPGQGDAGNTIYF.

In its sample, this clone was seen once. J is TRBJ1-1 and V is TRBV7-8; TRBD1 matches 8 bases. The CDR3 is 12 amino acids. Germline loops: CDR1 SGHVS, CDR2 FQNEAQ. V lost 5 bases and J lost 8; bases outside the gene matches: 4. CDR3 loop: CASSERTGEAFF. CDR3 nucleotides: TGTGCCAGCAGCGAACGGACAGGGGAAGCTTTCTTT.

This chain links TRBV7-2 with TRBJ1-2, with TRBD1 as a possible D gene (6 bases). Per the germline V gene, CDR1 is SGHTA and CDR2 is FQGNSA. The V gene lost 7 bases and the J gene lost 5 bases, with 17 bases spanning the gap. This CDR3 region has 14 residues. CDR3 protein: CASTPMGRGYGYTF. CDR3 coding DNA: TGTGCCAGCACCCCTATGGGCAGGGGATATGGCTACACCTTC.

Here the CDR3 DNA reads TGTGCCAGCAGCCCACCCGTGACAGGCCGGGACACTGAAGCTTTCTTT. This gives the protein CASSPPVTGRDTEAFF. The chain combines TRBV9 with TRBJ1-1; perhaps TRBD1 as D (6 bases). The V end was cut by 4 bases, the J end by 3 bases, with 19 bases between. The CDR3 is made up of 16 amino acids. Germline lookup yields CDR1 SGDLS and CDR2 YYNGEE.

This sequence joins TRBV11-3 and TRBJ1-3; D possibly corresponds to TRBD1 (5 bases). The CDR3 spans 15 residues. The ends were cut back, 5 bases at V and 0 bases at J, with 11 bases in the middle. The V gene's germline CDR1 is SGHNT and CDR2 YENEEA. The CDR3 DNA reads as TGTGCCAGCAGCCCGGACATACTCTCTGGAAACACCATATATTTT. Protein product: CASSPDILSGNTIYF.

CDR3 bases: TGTGCCAGCAGCCCCCGACAGGGGACGAACACTGAAGCTTTCTTT. Translated, it gives CASSPRQGTNTEAFF. The V gene is TRBV14, the J gene TRBJ1-1; 8 positions match TRBD1. The CDR3 spans 15 residues. Germline values: CDR1 SGHDN, CDR2 FVKESK. With 4 bases clipped from V and 1 base from J, the junction kept 5 bases outside the gene matches.

J is TRBJ1-4 and V is TRBV13; D is unclear. CDR1 and CDR2 from the germline V gene are PRHDT and FYEKMQ (reference sequence). The CDR3 runs 15 residues. Trimming pared 4 bases from V and 8 bases from J, leaving 17 bases between. The CDR3 here is CASSSRGSREEKLFF. DNA for the CDR3: TGTGCCAGCAGCTCGCGCGGGAGTCGGGAAGAAAAACTGTTTTTT.

The genes are TRBV6-6 and TRBJ2-4, with 10 nucleotides matching TRBD1. This CDR3 has 16 amino acids. Per the germline V gene, CDR1 is MNHNY and CDR2 is SVGAGI (reference sequence). The J segment lost 7 bases and the V segment lost 3 bases, leaving 9 bases of the junction unmatched. The CDR3, as DNA: TGTGCCAGCAGTTATGGGGCCGACAGGGGGCGGAACATTCAGTACTTC. This codes for CASSYGADRGRNIQYF.

The chain combines TRBV30 with TRBJ2-5, with 10 bases matching TRBD2. Gene TRBJ2-7 matches the end of the DNA better, so the J call may be wrong. The CDR3 loop spans 14 amino acids. Germline values: CDR1 GTSNPN, CDR2 SVGIG (reference sequence). The CDR3 coding sequence is TGTGCCTGGGGCAGACTAGCGGGTTCCTACGAGCAGTACTTC. This encodes CAWGRLAGSYEQYF.

The chain couples TRBV7-3 to TRBJ2-1; D unclear. Trimming took 5 bases from V and 12 from J, leaving 14 bases between them. This CDR3 comprises 12 residues. Germline CDR1 reads SGHTA; CDR2 reads FQGTGA. This CDR3 reads CASSTLPPGQFF. The CDR3, as DNA: TGTGCCAGCAGCACACTCCCGCCGGGGCAGTTCTTC.

The chain carries TRBV6-5 and TRBJ1-5, with 10 bases fitting TRBD1. This CDR3 has 15 residues. The V and J ends lost 6 bases and 4 bases, in that order; junction bases with no gene match: 6. CDR1 and CDR2 (germline): MNHEY, SVGAGI. CDR3 in DNA: TGTGCCAGCAGGGAGACAGGGGGCAAGAATCAGCCCCAGCATTTT. Its protein is CASRETGGKNQPQHF.